This note documents a single T cell receptor beta chain sequence. Antigen unknown. This CDR3 spans 15 amino acids. CDR1 MDHEN and CDR2 SYDVKM come from the germline V gene. This specimen belongs to a study of blood T cells in healthy people across ages. There were healthy Caucasian individuals from Russia, aged roughly 6 to 100, serving as donors. Using a J-beta primer mix together with a sample-barcoded 5' primer, a second PCR was run for about 7 to 12 cycles. A single record per CDR3 protein comes from TCRdb applying MiXCR to the 5' RACE reads. The profile covers roughly 1 million distinct CDR3 sequences, with 20% to 25% appearing a single time and around 0.75% taken by the ten largest. Study results and caveats: Per million T cells, TCR beta diversity dropped roughly linearly as age increased.

This same sample was also part of a study on T cells of mothers and their children.

The chain uses TRBV28 and TRBJ2-5; perhaps TRBD1 as D (6 bases). The J call is uncertain, as TRBJ2-7 better fits the DNA end. The source material was blood. The source is a girl aged 2-15 years in good health. CDR3 in DNA: TGTGCCAGCAGTTCGTCCCCGCTAGGGGGCTACGAGCAGTACTTC. Protein product: CASSSSPLGGYEQYF.